This TCR beta chain comes out of a study of blood T cell repertoires in COVID-19. Overall study context: Donors in the United States, Italy and Spain gave samples during acute or convalescent COVID-19. PBMCs, B-cell-depleted T cells, or T cells provided the cDNA or gDNA that made up the material.

The authors' processing: For nucleated cells, counts were estimated from reference gene primer amplification. Libraries were prepared by immunoSEQ multiplex PCR; TCRdb keeps only in-frame clonotypes and omits some of them. V and J calls and clone size follow that table, whereas D and trimming were derived from the DNA. The sample carries about 180,000 clones, more than 85% recorded once. The CDR3 has 19 residues. Trimming shortened V by 0 bases and J by 0 bases, and 15 bases separated the two germline ends. CDR1 is SEHNR and CDR2 is FQNEAQ in the germline V gene (reference sequence). Sequenced input: peripheral blood. The sequence derives from a woman aged 30 to 39 with active or convalescent COVID-19. J is TRBJ2-6 and V is TRBV7-9, with TRBD2 as a possible D gene (6 bases). The CDR3 spells CASSLADSLGGSGANVLTF. The CDR3 nucleotides are TGTGCCAGCAGCTTAGCCGACAGCCTGGGGGGCTCTGGGGCCAACGTCCTGACTTTC. Variable domain in full (rest from reference TRBV7-9 and TRBJ2-6): DTGVSQNPRHKITKRGQNVTFRCDPISEHNRLYWYRQTLGQGPEFLTYFQNEAQLEKSRLLSDRFSAERPKGSFSTLEIQRTEQGDSAMYLCASSLADSLGGSGANVLTFGAGSRLTVL.